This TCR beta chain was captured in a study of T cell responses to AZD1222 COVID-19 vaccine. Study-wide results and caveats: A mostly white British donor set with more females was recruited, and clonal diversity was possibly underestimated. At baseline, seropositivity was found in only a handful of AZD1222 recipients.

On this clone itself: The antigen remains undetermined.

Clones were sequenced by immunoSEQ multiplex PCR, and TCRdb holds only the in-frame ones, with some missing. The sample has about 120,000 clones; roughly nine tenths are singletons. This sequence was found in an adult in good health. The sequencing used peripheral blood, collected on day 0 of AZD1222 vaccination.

In DNA form, the CDR3 reads TGTGCCAGCAGTCGGTCCAGCGGGGAGGGGGATACGCAGTATTTT. Its protein is CASSRSSGEGDTQYF. J is TRBJ2-3 and V is TRBV6-4, with 7 nucleotides matching TRBD2. The CDR3 extends over 15 amino acids. Germline V gives CDR1 MRHNA, CDR2 SNTAGT. V shed 5 bases, J shed 6 bases, and the junction held 11 bases outside the gene matches.